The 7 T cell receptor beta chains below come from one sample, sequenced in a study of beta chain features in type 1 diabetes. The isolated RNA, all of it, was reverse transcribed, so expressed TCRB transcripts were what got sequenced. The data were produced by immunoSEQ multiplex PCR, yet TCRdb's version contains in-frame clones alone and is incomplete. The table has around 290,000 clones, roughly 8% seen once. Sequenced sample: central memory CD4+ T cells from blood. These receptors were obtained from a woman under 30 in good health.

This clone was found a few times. DNA for the CDR3: TGTGCCAGCAGCTTGGTCACGGCCGGGGAGCTGTTTTTT. It yields the protein CASSLVTAGELFF. The chain couples TRBV5-5 to TRBJ2-2, with D unclear. Germline V gene data show CDR1 as SGHKS and CDR2 as YYEKEE (reference sequence). The V end was cut by 0 bases, the J end by 6 bases, with 6 bases between. CDR3 length equals 13 residues.

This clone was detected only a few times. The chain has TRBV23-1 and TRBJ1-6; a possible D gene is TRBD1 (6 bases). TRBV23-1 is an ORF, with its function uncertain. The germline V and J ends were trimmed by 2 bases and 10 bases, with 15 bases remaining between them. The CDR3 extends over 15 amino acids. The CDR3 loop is CASSQPYRVASPLHF. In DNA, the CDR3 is TGCGCCAGCAGTCAACCCTACAGGGTTGCCTCACCCCTCCACTTT.

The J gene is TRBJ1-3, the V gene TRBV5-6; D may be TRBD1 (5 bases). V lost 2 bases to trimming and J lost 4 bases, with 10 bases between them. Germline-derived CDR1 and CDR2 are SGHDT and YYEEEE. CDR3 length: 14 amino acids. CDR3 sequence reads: CASSFRETGNTIYF. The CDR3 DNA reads TGTGCCAGCAGCTTCAGGGAAACCGGAAACACCATATATTTT.

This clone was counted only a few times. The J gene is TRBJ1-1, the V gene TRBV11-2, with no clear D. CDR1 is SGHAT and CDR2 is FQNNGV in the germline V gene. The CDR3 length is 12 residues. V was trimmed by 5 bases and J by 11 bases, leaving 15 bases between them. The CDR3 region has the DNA TGTGCCAGCAGCGGACGCAATCTTGAGGCTTTCTTT. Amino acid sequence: CASSGRNLEAFF.

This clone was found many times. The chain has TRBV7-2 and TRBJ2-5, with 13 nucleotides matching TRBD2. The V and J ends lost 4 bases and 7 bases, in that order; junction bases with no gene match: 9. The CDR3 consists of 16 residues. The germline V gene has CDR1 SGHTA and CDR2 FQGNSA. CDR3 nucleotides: TGTGCCAGCAGCTCTACTAGCGGGAGGGTCGGTGGGACCCAGTACTTC. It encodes CASSSTSGRVGGTQYF.

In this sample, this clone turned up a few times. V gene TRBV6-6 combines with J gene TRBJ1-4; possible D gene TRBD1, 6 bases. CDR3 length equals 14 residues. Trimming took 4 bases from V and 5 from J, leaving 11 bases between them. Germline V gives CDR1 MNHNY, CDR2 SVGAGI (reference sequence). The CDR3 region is CASSSGAWNEKLFF. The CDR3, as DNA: TGTGCCAGCAGTTCAGGGGCCTGGAATGAAAAACTGTTTTTT.

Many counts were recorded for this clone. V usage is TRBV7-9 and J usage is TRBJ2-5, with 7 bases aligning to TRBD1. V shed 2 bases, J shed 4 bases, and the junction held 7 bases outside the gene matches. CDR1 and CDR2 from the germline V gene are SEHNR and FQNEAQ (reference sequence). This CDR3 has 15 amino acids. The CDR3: CASSLSTGWSETQYF. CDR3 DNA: TGTGCCAGCAGCTTATCGACAGGGTGGTCAGAGACCCAGTACTTC.